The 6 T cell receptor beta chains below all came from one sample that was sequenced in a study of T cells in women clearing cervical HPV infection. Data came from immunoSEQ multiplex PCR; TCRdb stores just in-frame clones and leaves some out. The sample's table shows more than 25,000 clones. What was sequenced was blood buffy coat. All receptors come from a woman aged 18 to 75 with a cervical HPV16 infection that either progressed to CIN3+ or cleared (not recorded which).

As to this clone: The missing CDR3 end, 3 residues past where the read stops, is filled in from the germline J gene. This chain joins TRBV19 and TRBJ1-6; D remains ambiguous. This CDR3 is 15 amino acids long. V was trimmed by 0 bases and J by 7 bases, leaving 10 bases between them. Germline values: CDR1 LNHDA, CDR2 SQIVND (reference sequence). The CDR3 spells CASSIDRVGNSPLHF. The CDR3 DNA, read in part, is TGTGCCAGTAGTATAGATAGGGTCGGCAATTCACCC.

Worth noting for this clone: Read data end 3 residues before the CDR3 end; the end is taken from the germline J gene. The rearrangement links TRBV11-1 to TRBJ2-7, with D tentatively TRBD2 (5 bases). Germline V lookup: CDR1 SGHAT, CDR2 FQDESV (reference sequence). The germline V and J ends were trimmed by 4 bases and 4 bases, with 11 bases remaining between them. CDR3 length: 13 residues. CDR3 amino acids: CASSSRGRYEQYF. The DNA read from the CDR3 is TGTGCCAGCAGCTCCCGAGGGCGTTACGAG.

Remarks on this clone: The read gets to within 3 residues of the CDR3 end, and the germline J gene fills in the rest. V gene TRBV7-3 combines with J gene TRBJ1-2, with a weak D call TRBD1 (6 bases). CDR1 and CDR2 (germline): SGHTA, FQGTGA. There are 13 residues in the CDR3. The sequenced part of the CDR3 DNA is TGTGCCAGCAGCTTAACGAGGACAGAAGGC. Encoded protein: CASSLTRTEG. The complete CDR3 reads CASSLTRTEGYTF.

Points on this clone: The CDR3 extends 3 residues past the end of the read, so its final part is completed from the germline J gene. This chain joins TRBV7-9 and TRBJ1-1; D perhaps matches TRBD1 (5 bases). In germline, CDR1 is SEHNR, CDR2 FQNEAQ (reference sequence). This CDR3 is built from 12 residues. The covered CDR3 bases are TGTGCCAGCAGCTTAGTTGGGGGGGAA. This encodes CASSLVGGE. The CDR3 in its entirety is CASSLVGGEAFF.

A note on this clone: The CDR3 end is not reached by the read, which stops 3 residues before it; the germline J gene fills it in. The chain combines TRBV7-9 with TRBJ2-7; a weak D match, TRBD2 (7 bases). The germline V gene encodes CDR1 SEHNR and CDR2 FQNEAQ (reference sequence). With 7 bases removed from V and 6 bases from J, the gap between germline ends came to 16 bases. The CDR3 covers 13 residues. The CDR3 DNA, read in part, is TGTGCCAGCACCGTAGGGGGGGGGTGCGAG. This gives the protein CASTVGGGCE. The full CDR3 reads CASTVGGGCEQYF.

CDR3 in amino acids: CASSGGYSGANVLTF. The CDR3 DNA, read in part, is TGTGCCAGCAGTGGGGGCTACTCTGGGGCCAACGTC. V usage is TRBV2 and J usage is TRBJ2-6; D possibly corresponds to TRBD1 (5 bases). Read data end 3 residues before the CDR3 end; the end is taken from the germline J gene. The CDR3 sequence is 15 residues long. Germline lookup yields CDR1 SNHLY and CDR2 FYNNEI. V gave up 4 bases and J gave up 0 bases, with 7 bases separating them.